This T cell receptor (beta chain) was retrieved from a study of T cells after yellow fever vaccination. Study-wide context: Preparation of fractions with low cell numbers was performed using SMART-Seq v4 Ultra Low Input.

5'RACE template switching produced TCR cDNA carrying a universal primer site and UMIs. One entry per CDR3 protein, called by TCRdb with MiXCR from the 5' RACE reads. This table has under 600,000 distinct CDR3 sequences, 20% to 25% appearing once. Unmatched junction bases numbered 5, after V lost 4 bases and J lost 3 bases. Germline CDR1 and CDR2: LGHNA and YSLEER. This CDR3 contains 14 residues. This clonotype was seen a few times. Its antigen is not identified. Study outcomes and limitations: Subsequent to the booster, the majority of primary-vaccination clones reappeared (roughly 97% CD4, 88% CD8).

This clonotype was obtained from a young man who received the YFV17D yellow fever vaccine. Sample: PBMCs, taken approximately 20 days after the first yellow fever vaccination. The V and J genes are TRBV4-3 and TRBJ2-7, with TRBD1 matching 8 bases. CDR3 bases: TGCGCCAGCAGCCTGAGGACAGGGTACTACGAGCAGTACTTC. It yields the protein CASSLRTGYYEQYF.